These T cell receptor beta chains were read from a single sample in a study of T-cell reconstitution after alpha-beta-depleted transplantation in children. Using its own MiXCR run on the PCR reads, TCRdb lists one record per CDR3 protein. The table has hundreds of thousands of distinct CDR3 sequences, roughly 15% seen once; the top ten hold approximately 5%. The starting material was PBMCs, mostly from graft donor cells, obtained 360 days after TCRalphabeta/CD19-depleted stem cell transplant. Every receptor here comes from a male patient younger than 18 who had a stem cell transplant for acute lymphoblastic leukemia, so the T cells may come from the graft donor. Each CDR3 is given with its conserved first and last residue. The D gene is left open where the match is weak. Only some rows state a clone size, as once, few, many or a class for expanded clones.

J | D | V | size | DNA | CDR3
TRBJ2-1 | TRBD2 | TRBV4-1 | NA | TGCGCCAGCAGCCTGACCCCACTTCTAGCGGGGTCCTACAATGAGCAGTTCTTC | CASSLTPLLAGSYNEQFF
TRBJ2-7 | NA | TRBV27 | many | TGTGCCAGCAGTCTCGCCGGGACAAGTGCCTACGAGCAGTACTTC | CASSLAGTSAYEQYF
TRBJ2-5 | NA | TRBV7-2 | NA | TGTGCCAGCAGCTTAGGTCGCTCATCGCGGACCCAGTACTTC | CASSLGRSSRTQYF
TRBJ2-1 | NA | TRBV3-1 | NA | TGTGCCACCCGACAGCACAATGAGCAGTTCTTC | CATRQHNEQFF
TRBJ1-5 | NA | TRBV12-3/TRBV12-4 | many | TGTGCCAGCAGTCCAGGACAGCGCAATCAGCCCCAGCATTTT | CASSPGQRNQPQHF
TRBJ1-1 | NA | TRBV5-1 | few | TGCGCCAGCAGCACGGGGCCCAACACTGAAGCTTTCTTT | CASSTGPNTEAFF
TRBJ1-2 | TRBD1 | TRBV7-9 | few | TGTGCCAGCAGCTTAGCGGGACAGTCCTATGGCTACACCTTC | CASSLAGQSYGYTF
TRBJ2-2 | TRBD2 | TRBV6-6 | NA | TGTGCCATCAGTTTACGCGAACTAGCGGGAGTGGGTAACGCCGGGGAGCTGTTTTTT | CAISLRELAGVGNAGELFF
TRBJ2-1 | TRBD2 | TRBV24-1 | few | TGTGCCACCAGTCCAGTGACTAGCGGGAAAGACAATGAGCAGTTCTTC | CATSPVTSGKDNEQFF
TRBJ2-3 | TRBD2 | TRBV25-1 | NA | TGTGCCAGCACCCAGCGAGCGGGAGCTGCAGATACGCAGTATTTT | CASTQRAGAADTQYF
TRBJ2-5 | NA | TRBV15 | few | TGTGCCACCAGCAGAGAGAGGGGAGGACTCCCAGAGACCCAGTACTTC | CATSRERGGLPETQYF
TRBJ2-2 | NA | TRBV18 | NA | TGTGCCAGCTCACCACCGGCTGAGACCGGGGAGCTGTTTTTT | CASSPPAETGELFF
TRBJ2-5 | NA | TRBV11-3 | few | TGTGCCAGCAGCTTATTCGGTAGTAGCGCGGCCGCGAAAGAGACCCAGTACTTC | CASSLFGSSAAAKETQYF
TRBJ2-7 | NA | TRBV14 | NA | TGTGCCAGCAGCCGGGCTAGGATCTACGAGCAGTACTTC | CASSRARIYEQYF
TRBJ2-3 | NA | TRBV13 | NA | TGTGCCAGCAGCTTAGGCCTACAGACAGATACGCAGTATTTT | CASSLGLQTDTQYF
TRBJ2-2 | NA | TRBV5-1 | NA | TGCGCCAGCAGCTCCGATGGGAACACCGGGGAGCTGTTTTTT | CASSSDGNTGELFF
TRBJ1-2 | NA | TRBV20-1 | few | TGCAGTGCTAGAGAACAGGGTAACTATGGCTACACCTTC | CSAREQGNYGYTF
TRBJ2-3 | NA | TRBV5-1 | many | TGCGCCAGCAGCTTGGAGGGGGTAGTTCCTCACACAGATACGCAGTATTTT | CASSLEGVVPHTDTQYF
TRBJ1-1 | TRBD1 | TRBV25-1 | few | TGTGCCAGCAGTGTTCCAGGGTCAGGGGGGACGAACACTGAAGCTTTCTTT | CASSVPGSGGTNTEAFF
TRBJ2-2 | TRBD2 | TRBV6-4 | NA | TGTGCCAGCAGTCCCCGCCAGCAACTAGCGGCTTATCAAACCGGGGAGCTGTTTTTT | CASSPRQQLAAYQTGELFF
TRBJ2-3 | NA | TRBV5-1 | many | TGCGCCAGCAGCTTGGTGAACTTAGCTGGGCAGTATTTT | CASSLVNLAGQYF
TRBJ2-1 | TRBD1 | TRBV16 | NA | TGTGCCAGCAGCCAAATGGGACAGGGGGGCAATGAGCAGTTCTTC | CASSQMGQGGNEQFF
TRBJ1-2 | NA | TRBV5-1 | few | TGCGCCAGCAGCATTTCTCAGGTCAATGGCTACACCTTC | CASSISQVNGYTF
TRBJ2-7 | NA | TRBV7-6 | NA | TGTGCCAGCAGCTCCCCAGGAATTTTTTTAGACGGGCAGTACTTC | CASSSPGIFLDGQYF
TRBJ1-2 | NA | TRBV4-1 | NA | TGCGCCAGCAGACAACAGGGCAGGAACTATGGCTACACCTTC | CASRQQGRNYGYTF
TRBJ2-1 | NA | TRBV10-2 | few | TGCGCCAGCAGTGTTCCGAGCGGGCTACCCTACAATGAGCAGTTCTTC | CASSVPSGLPYNEQFF
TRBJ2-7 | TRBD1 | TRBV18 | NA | TGTGCCAGCTCACCAAGCGCAATAACAGGGGACGAGCAGTACTTC | CASSPSAITGDEQYF
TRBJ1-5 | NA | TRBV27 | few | TGTGCCAGCAGTCCCGGACGGATGTTAAATCAGCCCCAGCATTTT | CASSPGRMLNQPQHF
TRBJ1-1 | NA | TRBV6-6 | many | TGTGCCAGCAGTTACGGCAGGAACACTGAAGCTTTCTTT | CASSYGRNTEAFF
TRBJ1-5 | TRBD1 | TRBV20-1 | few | TGCAGTGCTAGAGGGGAGACAGGGACAAATCAGCCCCAGCATTTT | CSARGETGTNQPQHF
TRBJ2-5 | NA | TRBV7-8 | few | TGTGCCAGCAGCTCCGGGACTTTCCGGGGGTTTCAAGAGACCCAGTACTTC | CASSSGTFRGFQETQYF
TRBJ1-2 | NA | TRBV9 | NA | TGTGCCAGCAGCGTAGGCGGGGGCGGGAATGGCTACACCTTC | CASSVGGGGNGYTF
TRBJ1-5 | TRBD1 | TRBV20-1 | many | TGCAGTGTTATCCCGGGACAGGGGAATCAGCCCCAGCATTTT | CSVIPGQGNQPQHF
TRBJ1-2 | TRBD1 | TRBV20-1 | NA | TGCAGTGCAGGGGACAGGGCCAGTGGCTACACCTTC | CSAGDRASGYTF
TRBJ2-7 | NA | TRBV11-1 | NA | TGTGCCAGCAGCCGGGAGGACAGGGTTCGTGGGAGGGCCATCGAGCAGTACTTC | CASSREDRVRGRAIEQYF
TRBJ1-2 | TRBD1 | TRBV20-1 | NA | TGCAGTGCTAGAGTTTACCGGGACAGGGCCTATGGCTACACCTTC | CSARVYRDRAYGYTF
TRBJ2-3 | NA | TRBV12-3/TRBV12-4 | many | TGTGCCAGCACCGAGTCACGGGGATACACAGATACGCAGTATTTT | CASTESRGYTDTQYF
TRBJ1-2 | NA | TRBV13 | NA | TGTGCCAGCAGCCCCAGAGTCGCCGTGGATGGCTACACCTTC | CASSPRVAVDGYTF
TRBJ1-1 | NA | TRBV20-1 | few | TGCAGTGCCCTTCTCCGACGGAACACTGAAGCTTTCTTT | CSALLRRNTEAFF
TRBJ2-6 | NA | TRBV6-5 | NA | TGTGCCAGCAGTTATTGGCTCTCTGGGGCCAACGTCCTGACTTTC | CASSYWLSGANVLTF
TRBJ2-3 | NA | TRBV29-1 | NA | TGCAGCGTTGGAAGGCTAGCGACAGATACGCAGTATTTT | CSVGRLATDTQYF
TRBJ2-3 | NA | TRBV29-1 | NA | TGCAGCGTTGGGATTAACACAGATACGCAGTATTTT | CSVGINTDTQYF
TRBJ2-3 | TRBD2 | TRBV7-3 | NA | TGTGCCAGCAGCTTATCCCTAGCGGGGTTCACAGATACGCAGTATTTT | CASSLSLAGFTDTQYF
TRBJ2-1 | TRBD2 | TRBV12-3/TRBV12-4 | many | TGTGCCAGCAGTGGCCGGACTAGCGGGTCCAACAATGAGCAGTTCTTC | CASSGRTSGSNNEQFF
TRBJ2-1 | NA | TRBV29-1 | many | TGCAGCGCCCAGCGGAGCTCCTACAATGAGCAGTTCTTC | CSAQRSSYNEQFF
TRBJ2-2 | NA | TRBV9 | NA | TGTGCCAGCAGCGTGGGGTCGGGGACCGAAACCGGGGAGCTGTTTTTT | CASSVGSGTETGELFF
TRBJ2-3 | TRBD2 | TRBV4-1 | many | TGCGCCAGCAGCCATTTGCTAGCGGGAGTATTATTGGCGAGCCGGACCGCAGATACGCAGTATTTT | CASSHLLAGVLLASRTADTQYF
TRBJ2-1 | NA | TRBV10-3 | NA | TGTGCCATCAGTTTCCCCATATTTAAGAGGAGCTCCTACAATGAGCAGTTCTTC | CAISFPIFKRSSYNEQFF
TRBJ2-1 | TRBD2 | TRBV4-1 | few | TGCGCCAGCAGCCAAGAAGGAGGGGCGGGAGGGCACAATGAGCAGTTCTTC | CASSQEGGAGGHNEQFF
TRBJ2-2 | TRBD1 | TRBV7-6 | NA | TGTGCCAGCAGCTTAAAGTTCAGGACAGGGCCCCGTATAGCACGCACCGGGGAGCTGTTTTTT | CASSLKFRTGPRIARTGELFF
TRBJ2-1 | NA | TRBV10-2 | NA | TGCGCCAGCAGTGAGCTTCGCGGGGCCTACAATGAGCAGTTCTTC | CASSELRGAYNEQFF
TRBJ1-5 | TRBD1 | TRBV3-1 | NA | TGTGCCAGCAGCCAGGTACAGGGGGGAGGGGTCAGCAATCAGCCCCAGCATTTT | CASSQVQGGGVSNQPQHF
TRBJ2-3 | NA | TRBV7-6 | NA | TGTGCCAGCAGCTCGACTCGGACTACTTTCACAGATACGCAGTATTTT | CASSSTRTTFTDTQYF